This is a list of T cell receptor beta chains from one sample in a study of CD8+CD57+ T cells in acquired aplastic anemia. TCRdb processed the reads anew with MiXCR; each CDR3 protein has one entry. The sample records fewer than 85,000 distinct CDR3 sequences, under 80% being singletons. Sequenced sample: sorted CD4+, CD8+, or CD8+CD57+ T cells (not recorded which) from PBMCs. Receptor source: a human donor with aplastic anemia. CDR3s include the opening cysteine and the closing phenylalanine or tryptophan. D genes are given only for firm matches. Size is omitted from some rows. Given values are once, few, many or a class for expanded clones.

J gene	D gene	clone size	V gene	CDR3 protein	CDR3 DNA
TRBJ1-1	TRBD1	.	TRBV19	CATGTGMDTEAFF	TGTGCCACCGGGACAGGGATGGACACTGAAGCTTTCTTT
TRBJ2-5	.	.	TRBV2	CASSDLRGYEAQYF	TGTGCCAGCAGTGATCTCCGGGGGTACGAGGCCCAGTACTTC
TRBJ2-5	.	many	TRBV7-2	CASSLEIQETQYF	TGTGCCAGCAGCTTAGAAATCCAAGAGACCCAGTACTTC
TRBJ2-1	.	.	TRBV5-4	CASSLGPVRAGYNEQFF	TGTGCCAGCAGCTTGGGCCCGGTACGGGCGGGGTACAATGAGCAGTTCTTC
TRBJ1-1	.	.	TRBV2	CASTFQGNMNTEAFF	TGTGCCAGCACCTTCCAGGGAAACATGAACACTGAAGCTTTCTTT
TRBJ1-5	.	.	TRBV19	CASTTGRQQPQHF	TGTGCCAGTACAACAGGGAGACAACAGCCCCAGCATTTT
TRBJ1-5	.	.	TRBV20-1	CSATSSNQPQHF	TGCAGTGCTACATCTAGCAATCAGCCCCAGCATTTT
TRBJ2-1	TRBD1	.	TRBV24-1	CATSDTTGTGNEQFF	TGTGCCACCAGTGACACTACCGGGACAGGGAATGAGCAGTTCTTC
TRBJ2-7	.	.	TRBV7-9	CASSTLEVRAYEQYF	TGTGCCAGCAGCACCCTGGAAGTCAGGGCCTACGAGCAGTACTTC
TRBJ2-1	.	.	TRBV7-9	CASSSVGYNEQFF	TGTGCCAGCAGCTCTGTAGGGTACAATGAGCAGTTCTTC
TRBJ2-7	TRBD2	.	TRBV11-2	CASSSRLAGPYEQYF	TGTGCCAGCAGCTCCAGACTAGCGGGCCCCTACGAGCAGTACTTC
TRBJ1-6	.	.	TRBV5-1	CASRWERTSYNSPLHF	TGCGCCAGCAGATGGGAGAGGACCTCCTATAATTCACCCCTCCACTTT
TRBJ2-5	.	few	TRBV2	CASSFTGGETQYF	TGTGCCAGCAGTTTTACAGGAGGGGAGACCCAGTACTTC
TRBJ2-3	.	.	TRBV16	CASSQPDREGTDTQYF	TGTGCCAGCAGCCAACCCGACAGGGAGGGCACAGATACGCAGTATTTT
TRBJ2-7	.	many	TRBV7-2	CASSLDGSSYEQYF	TGTGCCAGCAGCTTAGACGGAAGCTCCTACGAGCAGTACTTC
TRBJ2-4	TRBD1	.	TRBV29-1	CSALGGQGVQNIQYF	TGCAGCGCCCTTGGGGGACAGGGGGTCCAAAACATTCAGTACTTC
TRBJ1-6	.	.	TRBV15	CATSRASGTGNSPLHF	TGTGCCACCAGCAGAGCGTCCGGGACCGGTAATTCACCCCTCCACTTT
TRBJ2-5	TRBD2	.	TRBV7-6	CASSSLAGGPETQYF	TGTGCCAGCAGCTCACTAGCGGGAGGGCCGGAGACCCAGTACTTC
TRBJ2-2	TRBD1	.	TRBV10-3	CAIRTGAANTGELFF	TGTGCCATCAGGACAGGGGCCGCGAACACCGGGGAGCTGTTTTTT
TRBJ2-7	.	.	TRBV10-1	CASSDAYEQYF	TGCGCCAGCAGTGATGCCTACGAGCAGTACTTC
TRBJ1-2	.	.	TRBV7-2	CASSRRENYGYTF	TGTGCCAGCAGCCGGCGGGAGAACTATGGCTACACCTTC
TRBJ1-2	.	.	TRBV12-3/TRBV12-4	CASSSGYGYTF	TGTGCCAGCAGTTCTGGGTATGGCTACACCTTC
TRBJ1-1	.	.	TRBV10-3	CAIRQGRTEAFF	TGTGCCATCAGGCAGGGCCGTACTGAAGCTTTCTTT
TRBJ2-7	TRBD2	.	TRBV7-3	CASSLTGTSGYEQYF	TGTGCCAGCAGCTTAACCGGGACTAGCGGCTACGAGCAGTACTTC
TRBJ1-5	.	.	TRBV19	CASSTAYDSNQPQHF	TGTGCCAGTAGTACGGCGTATGACAGCAATCAGCCCCAGCATTTT
TRBJ2-1	TRBD2	.	TRBV20-1	CSARAGSGRQTNEQFF	TGCAGTGCTAGAGCGGGTAGCGGGAGGCAAACCAATGAGCAGTTCTTC
TRBJ2-1	TRBD1	.	TRBV29-1	CSDGQGTYNEQFF	TGCAGCGACGGACAGGGAACCTACAATGAGCAGTTCTTC
TRBJ1-1	.	.	TRBV19	CASSMGAAEAFF	TGTGCCAGTAGTATGGGCGCCGCTGAAGCTTTCTTT
TRBJ2-5	TRBD1	.	TRBV20-1	CSARDRQGETQYF	TGCAGTGCTAGAGATCGACAGGGAGAGACCCAGTACTTC
TRBJ2-5	.	.	TRBV20-1	CSLKQGQETQYF	TGCAGTCTTAAACAGGGACAAGAGACCCAGTACTTC
TRBJ1-5	TRBD1	.	TRBV2	CASTGQGSQPQHF	TGTGCCAGCACGGGACAGGGCAGTCAGCCCCAGCATTTT
TRBJ1-2	.	.	TRBV9	CASSVQTTGYTF	TGTGCCAGCAGCGTCCAGACGACTGGCTACACCTTC
TRBJ2-7	.	.	TRBV29-1	CSVEDPAGAPYEQHF	TGCAGCGTTGAAGATCCTGCAGGGGCCCCCTACGAGCAGCACTTC
TRBJ2-5	TRBD1	.	TRBV2	CAVLLQGAETQYF	TGTGCCGTTCTTCTTCAGGGGGCAGAGACCCAGTACTTC
TRBJ1-2	TRBD1	.	TRBV29-1	CSVDGQGRDYGYTF	TGCAGCGTCGACGGACAGGGGAGGGACTATGGCTACACCTTC
TRBJ1-2	TRBD1	.	TRBV19	CASSNGQGIDYGYTF	TGTGCCAGTAGTAACGGACAGGGAATCGACTATGGCTACACCTTC
TRBJ2-1	.	.	TRBV5-6	CASTHREAYNEQFF	TGTGCCAGCACCCACAGGGAGGCCTACAATGAGCAGTTCTTC
TRBJ1-5	.	.	TRBV5-4	CASSYGGNQPQHF	TGTGCCAGCAGTTATGGCGGCAATCAGCCCCAGCATTTT
TRBJ2-1	TRBD2	.	TRBV11-2	CASSLGGAGDYNEQFF	TGTGCCAGCAGCTTAGGGGGAGCGGGGGACTACAATGAGCAGTTCTTC
TRBJ2-5	.	few	TRBV7-3	CASSLNSAETQYF	TGTGCCAGCAGCTTGAATAGTGCTGAGACCCAGTACTTC
TRBJ2-3	.	.	TRBV7-8	CASTLANTDTQYF	TGTGCCAGCACCCTAGCGAACACAGATACGCAGTATTTT
TRBJ2-3	.	.	TRBV10-3	CAISEKGPSTDTQYF	TGTGCCATCAGTGAAAAGGGTCCGTCCACAGATACGCAGTATTTT
TRBJ2-1	TRBD2	.	TRBV4-2	CASSPGLAGYNEQFF	TGTGCCAGCAGCCCGGGACTAGCGGGCTACAATGAGCAGTTCTTC
TRBJ2-7	.	.	TRBV10-1	CASSPEILEQYF	TGCGCCAGCAGCCCCGAGATCCTCGAGCAGTACTTC
TRBJ2-7	.	many	TRBV7-9	CASSFLSYEQYF	TGTGCCAGCAGCTTTTTGTCCTACGAGCAGTACTTC
TRBJ1-1	.	.	TRBV7-3	CASSVDVNTEAFF	TGTGCCAGCAGCGTGGATGTGAACACTGAAGCTTTCTTT
TRBJ2-5	TRBD2	once	TRBV5-1	CASSPGLAGGQETQYF	TGCGCCAGCAGCCCCGGACTAGCGGGGGGCCAAGAGACCCAGTACTTC
TRBJ1-1	.	.	TRBV19	CASRTLAGIEAFF	TGTGCCAGTAGGACCCTTGCGGGGATTGAAGCTTTCTTT
TRBJ2-7	TRBD2	.	TRBV10-2	CASSEASGGSRLGEQYF	TGCGCCAGCAGTGAGGCAAGCGGGGGGTCCCGGTTGGGGGAGCAGTACTTC
TRBJ1-6	.	.	TRBV5-6	CASSLGGLVGSPLHF	TGTGCCAGCAGCTTGGGAGGACTGGTGGGTTCACCCCTCCACTTT
TRBJ2-7	.	.	TRBV2	CASSSLASSYEQYF	TGTGCCAGCAGTTCCCTTGCCTCCAGCTACGAGCAGTACTTC
TRBJ2-5	.	.	TRBV7-2	CASSPGFQETQYF	TGCGCCAGCAGCCCAGGGTTCCAAGAGACCCAGTACTTC